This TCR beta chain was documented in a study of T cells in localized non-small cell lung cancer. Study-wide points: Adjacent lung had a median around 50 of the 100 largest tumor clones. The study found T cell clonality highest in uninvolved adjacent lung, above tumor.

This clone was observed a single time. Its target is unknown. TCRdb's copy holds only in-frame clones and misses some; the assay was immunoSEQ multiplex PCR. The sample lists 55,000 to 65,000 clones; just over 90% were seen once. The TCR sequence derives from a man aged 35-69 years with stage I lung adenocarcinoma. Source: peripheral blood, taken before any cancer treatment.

The CDR3 is CATSRDEGLSTDTQYF. CDR3 in DNA: TGTGCCACCAGCAGAGACGAAGGTCTCAGCACAGATACGCAGTATTTT. This chain joins TRBV15 and TRBJ2-3, with unresolved D. Germline V lookup: CDR1 LNHNV, CDR2 YYDKDF (reference sequence). V was clipped by 0 bases and J by 0 bases, with 10 bases between them. The CDR3 has 16 amino acids.